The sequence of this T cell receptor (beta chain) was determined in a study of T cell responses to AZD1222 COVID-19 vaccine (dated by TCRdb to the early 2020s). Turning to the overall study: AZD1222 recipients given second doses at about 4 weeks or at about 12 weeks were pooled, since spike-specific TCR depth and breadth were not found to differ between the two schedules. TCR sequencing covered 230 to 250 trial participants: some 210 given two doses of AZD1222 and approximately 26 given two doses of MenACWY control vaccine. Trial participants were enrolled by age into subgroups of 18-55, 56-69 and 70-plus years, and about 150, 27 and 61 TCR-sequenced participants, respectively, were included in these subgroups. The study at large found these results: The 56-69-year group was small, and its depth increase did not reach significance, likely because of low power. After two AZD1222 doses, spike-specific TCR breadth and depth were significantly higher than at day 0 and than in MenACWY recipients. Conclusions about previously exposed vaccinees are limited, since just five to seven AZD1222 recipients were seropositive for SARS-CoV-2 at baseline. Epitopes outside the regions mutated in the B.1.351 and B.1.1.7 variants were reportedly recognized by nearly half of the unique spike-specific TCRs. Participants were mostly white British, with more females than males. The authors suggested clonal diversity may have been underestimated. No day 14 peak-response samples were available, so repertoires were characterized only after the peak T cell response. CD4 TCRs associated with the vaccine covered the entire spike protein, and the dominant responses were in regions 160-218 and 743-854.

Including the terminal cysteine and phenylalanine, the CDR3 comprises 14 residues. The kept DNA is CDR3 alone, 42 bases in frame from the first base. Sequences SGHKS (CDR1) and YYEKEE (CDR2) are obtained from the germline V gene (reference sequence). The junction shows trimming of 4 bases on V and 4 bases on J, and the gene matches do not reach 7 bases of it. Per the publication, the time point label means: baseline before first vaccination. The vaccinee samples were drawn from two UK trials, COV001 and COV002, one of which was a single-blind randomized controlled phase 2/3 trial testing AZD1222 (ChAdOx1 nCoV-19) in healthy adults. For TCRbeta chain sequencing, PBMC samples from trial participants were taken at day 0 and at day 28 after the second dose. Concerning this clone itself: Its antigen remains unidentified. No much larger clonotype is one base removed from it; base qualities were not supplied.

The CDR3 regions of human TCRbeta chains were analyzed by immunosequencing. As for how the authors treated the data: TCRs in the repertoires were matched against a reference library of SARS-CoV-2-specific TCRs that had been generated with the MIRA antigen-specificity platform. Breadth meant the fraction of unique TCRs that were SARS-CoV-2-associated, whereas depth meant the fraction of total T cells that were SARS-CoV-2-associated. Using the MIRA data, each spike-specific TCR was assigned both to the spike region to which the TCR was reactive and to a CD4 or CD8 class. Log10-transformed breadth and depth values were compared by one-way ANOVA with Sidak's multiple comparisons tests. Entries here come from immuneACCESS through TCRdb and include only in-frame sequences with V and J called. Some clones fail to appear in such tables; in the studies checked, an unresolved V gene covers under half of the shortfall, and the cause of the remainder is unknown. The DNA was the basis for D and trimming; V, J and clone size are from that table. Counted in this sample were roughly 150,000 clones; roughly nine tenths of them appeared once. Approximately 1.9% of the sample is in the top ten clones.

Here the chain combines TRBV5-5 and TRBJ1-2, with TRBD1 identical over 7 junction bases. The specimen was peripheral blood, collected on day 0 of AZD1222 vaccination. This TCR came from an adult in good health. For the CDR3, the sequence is CASSMDRPPYGYTF. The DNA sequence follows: TGTGCCAGCAGCATGGACAGGCCTCCCTATGGCTACACCTTC. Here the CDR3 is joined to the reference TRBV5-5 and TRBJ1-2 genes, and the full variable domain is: DAGVTQSPTHLIKTRGQQVTLRCSPISGHKSVSWYQQVLGQGPQFIFQYYEKEERGRGNFPDRFSARQFPNYSSELNVNALLLGDSALYLCASSMDRPPYGYTFGSGTRLTVV.